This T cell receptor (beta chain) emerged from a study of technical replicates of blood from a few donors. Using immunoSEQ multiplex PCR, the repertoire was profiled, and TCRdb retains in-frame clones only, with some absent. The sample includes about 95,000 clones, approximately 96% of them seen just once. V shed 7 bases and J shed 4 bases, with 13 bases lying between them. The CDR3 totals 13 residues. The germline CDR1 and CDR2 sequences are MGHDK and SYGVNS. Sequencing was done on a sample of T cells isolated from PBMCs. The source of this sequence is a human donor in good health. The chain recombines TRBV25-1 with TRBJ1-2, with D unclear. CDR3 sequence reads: CASTGDGGYGYTF. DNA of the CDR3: TGTGCCAGCACCGGAGACGGAGGCTATGGCTACACCTTC.